The present entry profiles one T cell receptor (beta chain) with its context. Its specificity is not known. Germline CDR1 is SGHRS and CDR2 is YFSETQ. CDR3 length: 15 residues. V lost 5 bases to trimming and J lost 4 bases, with 16 bases between them. Template-switching 5'RACE yielded the TCR cDNA; a universal primer site and UMIs were added in the process. A single record per CDR3 protein comes from TCRdb applying MiXCR to the 5' RACE reads. The sample has about 210,000 distinct CDR3 sequences, roughly 6.2% seen once. The sample originates from a study of T cells after yellow fever vaccination. Study-wide results and limits: Compared with primary, the secondary response was weaker and peaked at day 5, not 15. Primary-vaccination clones mostly resurfaced post-booster (under 98% CD4, roughly 90% CD8).

The sequence was collected from a man aged 25 to 40 who received the YFV17D yellow fever vaccine. Sample: CD4+ T cells sorted from PBMCs, taken on the day of the yellow fever booster vaccination. V usage is TRBV5-1 and J usage is TRBJ1-3; D may be TRBD1 (5 bases). The CDR3 loop is CASSTGPDIGNTIYF. As DNA, the CDR3 is TGCGCCAGCAGTACAGGACCCGACATAGGAAACACCATATATTTT.